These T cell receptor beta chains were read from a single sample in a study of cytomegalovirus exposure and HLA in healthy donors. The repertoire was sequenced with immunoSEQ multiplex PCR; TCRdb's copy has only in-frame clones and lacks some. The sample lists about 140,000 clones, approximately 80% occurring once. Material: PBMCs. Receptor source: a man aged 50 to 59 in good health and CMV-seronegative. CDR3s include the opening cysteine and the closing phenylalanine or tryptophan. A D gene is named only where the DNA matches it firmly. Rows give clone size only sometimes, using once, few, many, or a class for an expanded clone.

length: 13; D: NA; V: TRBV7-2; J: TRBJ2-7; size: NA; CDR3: CASGAGRTYEQYF; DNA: TGTGCCAGCGGGGCAGGTAGAACCTACGAGCAGTACTTC
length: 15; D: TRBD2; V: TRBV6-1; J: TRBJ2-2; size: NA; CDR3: CASSEGGWYTGELFF; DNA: TGTGCCAGCAGTGAGGGGGGGTGGTACACCGGGGAGCTGTTTTTT
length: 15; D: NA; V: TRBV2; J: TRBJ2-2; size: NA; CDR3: CASSVATANTGELFF; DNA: TGTGCCAGCAGCGTCGCAACAGCGAACACCGGGGAGCTGTTTTTT
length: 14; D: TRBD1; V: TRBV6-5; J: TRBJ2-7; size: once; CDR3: CASSYRDRAYEQYF; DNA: TGTGCCAGCAGTTACAGGGACAGGGCCTACGAGCAGTACTTC
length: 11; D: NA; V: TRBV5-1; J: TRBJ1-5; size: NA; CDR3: CASSPPLPQHF; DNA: TGCGCCAGCAGCCCCCCCCTGCCCCAGCATTTT
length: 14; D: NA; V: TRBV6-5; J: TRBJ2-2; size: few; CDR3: CASSRDRNTGELFF; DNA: TGTGCCAGCAGCCGAGACAGAAACACCGGGGAGCTGTTTTTT
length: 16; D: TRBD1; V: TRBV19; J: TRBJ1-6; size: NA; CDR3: CASKVGQGAKNSPLHF; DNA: TGTGCCAGTAAGGTGGGACAGGGGGCTAAAAATTCACCCCTCCACTTT
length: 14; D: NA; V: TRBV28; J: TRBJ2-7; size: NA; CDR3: CASSSTGFGWEQHF; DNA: TGTGCCAGCAGTAGCACGGGCTTTGGTTGGGAGCAGCACTTC
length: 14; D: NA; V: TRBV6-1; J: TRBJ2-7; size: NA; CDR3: CASSDGGTLGKQYF; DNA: TGTGCCAGCAGTGATGGCGGGACCTTGGGGAAGCAGTACTTC
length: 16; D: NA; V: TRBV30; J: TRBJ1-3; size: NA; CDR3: CAWRKRLTVSGNTIYF; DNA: TGTGCCTGGAGGAAACGATTAACAGTCTCTGGAAACACCATATATTTT
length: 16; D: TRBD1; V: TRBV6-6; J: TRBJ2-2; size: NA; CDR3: CASSYPLQGAGGELFF; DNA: TGTGCCAGCAGTTACCCGCTACAGGGGGCAGGCGGGGAGCTGTTTTTT
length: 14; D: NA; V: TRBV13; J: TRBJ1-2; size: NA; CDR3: CASSRQSSNYGYTF; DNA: TGTGCCAGCAGTCGACAGAGTTCTAACTATGGCTACACCTTC
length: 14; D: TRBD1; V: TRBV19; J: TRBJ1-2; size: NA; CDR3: CASSPDRGNYGYTF; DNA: TGTGCCAGTAGCCCGGACAGGGGAAACTATGGCTACACCTTC
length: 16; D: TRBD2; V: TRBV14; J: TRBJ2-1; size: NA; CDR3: CASNPSGGRGVSEQFF; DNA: TGTGCCAGCAACCCATCGGGAGGGAGGGGGGTTAGTGAGCAGTTCTTC
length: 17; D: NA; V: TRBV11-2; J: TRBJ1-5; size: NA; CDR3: CASSPVGRRENNQPQHF; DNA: TGTGCCAGCAGTCCCGTGGGCAGGCGGGAGAACAATCAGCCCCAGCATTTT
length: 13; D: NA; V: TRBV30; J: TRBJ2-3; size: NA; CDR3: CAWSVGGADTQYF; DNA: TGTGCCTGGAGTGTAGGGGGGGCAGATACGCAGTATTTT
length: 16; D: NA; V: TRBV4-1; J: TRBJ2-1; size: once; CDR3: CASSQADSSSYNEQFF; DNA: TGCGCCAGCAGCCAGGCTGACTCCAGCTCCTACAATGAGCAGTTCTTC
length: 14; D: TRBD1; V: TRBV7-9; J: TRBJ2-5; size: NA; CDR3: CASRSDRVAETQYF; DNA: TGTGCCAGCAGATCGGACAGGGTGGCGGAGACCCAGTACTTC
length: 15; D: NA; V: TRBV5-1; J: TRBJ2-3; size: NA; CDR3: CASSQGISGTDTQYF; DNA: TGCGCCAGCAGCCAGGGGATTTCGGGAACAGATACGCAGTATTTT
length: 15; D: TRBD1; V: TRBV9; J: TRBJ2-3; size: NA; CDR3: CASSYRTGPTDTQYF; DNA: TGTGCCAGCAGCTATAGGACAGGGCCCACAGATACGCAGTATTTT
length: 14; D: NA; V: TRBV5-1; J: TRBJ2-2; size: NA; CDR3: CASSPTTNTGELFF; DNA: TGCGCCAGCAGCCCGACAACGAACACCGGGGAGCTGTTTTTT
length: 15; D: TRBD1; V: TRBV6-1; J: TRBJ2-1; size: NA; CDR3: CASSGRDRVHNEQFF; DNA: TGTGCCAGCAGTGGCCGCGACAGGGTTCACAATGAGCAGTTCTTC
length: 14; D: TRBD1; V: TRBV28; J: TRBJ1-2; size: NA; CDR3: CASYGTGIDYGYTF; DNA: TGTGCCAGTTATGGGACAGGGATCGACTATGGCTACACCTTC
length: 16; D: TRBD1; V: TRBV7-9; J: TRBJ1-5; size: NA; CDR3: CASSTGQGYSNQPQHF; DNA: TGTGCCAGCAGCACGGGACAGGGGTATAGCAATCAGCCCCAGCATTTT
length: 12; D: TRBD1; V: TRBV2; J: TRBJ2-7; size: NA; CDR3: CATDRDKYEQYF; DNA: TGTGCCACAGACAGGGATAAGTACGAGCAGTACTTC
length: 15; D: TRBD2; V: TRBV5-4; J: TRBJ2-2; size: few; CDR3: CASRDLAGGTGELFF; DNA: TGTGCCAGCAGGGATCTAGCGGGGGGCACCGGGGAGCTGTTTTTT
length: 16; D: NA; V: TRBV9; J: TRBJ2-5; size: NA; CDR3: CASSVVSGPNQETQYF; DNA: TGTGCCAGCAGCGTAGTCAGCGGGCCTAACCAAGAGACCCAGTACTTC
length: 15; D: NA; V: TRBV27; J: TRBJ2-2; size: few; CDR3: CASRPTSGVTGELFF; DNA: TGTGCCAGCAGGCCGACTAGTGGGGTAACCGGGGAGCTGTTTTTT
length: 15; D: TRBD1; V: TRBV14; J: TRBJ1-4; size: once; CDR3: CASSHQGQPNEKLFF; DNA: TGTGCCAGCAGTCATCAGGGACAGCCTAATGAAAAACTGTTTTTT
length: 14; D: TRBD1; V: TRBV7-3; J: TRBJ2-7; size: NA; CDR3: CASSRDRGPYEQYF; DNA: TGTGCCAGCAGCCGGGACAGGGGGCCATACGAGCAGTACTTC
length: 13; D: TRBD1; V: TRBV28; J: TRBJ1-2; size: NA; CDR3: CASSSGGARGYTF; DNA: TGTGCCAGCAGTTCAGGGGGCGCGAGGGGCTACACCTTC
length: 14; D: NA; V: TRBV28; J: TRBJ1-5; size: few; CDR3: CASSSIRVSQPQHF; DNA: TGTGCCAGCAGTTCAATCAGGGTGAGTCAGCCCCAGCATTTT
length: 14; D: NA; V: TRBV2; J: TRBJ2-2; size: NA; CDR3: CASRDFANTGELFF; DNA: TGTGCCAGCAGGGACTTCGCGAACACCGGGGAGCTGTTTTTT
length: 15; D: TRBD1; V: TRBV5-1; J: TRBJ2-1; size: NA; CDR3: CASSLVGQGWNEQFF; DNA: TGCGCCAGCAGCTTGGTAGGACAGGGGTGGAATGAGCAGTTCTTC
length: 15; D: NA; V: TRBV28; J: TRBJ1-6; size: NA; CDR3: CASSPPRGRNSPLHF; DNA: TGTGCCAGCAGTCCGCCTAGGGGTCGCAATTCACCCCTCCACTTT
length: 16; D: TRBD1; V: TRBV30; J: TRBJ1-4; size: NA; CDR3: CAWSAPNRGIGEKLFF; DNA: TGTGCCTGGAGTGCTCCCAACAGGGGAATCGGGGAAAAACTGTTTTTT
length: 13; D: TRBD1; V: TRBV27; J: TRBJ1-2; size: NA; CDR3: CASRKRDSYGYTF; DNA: TGTGCCAGCAGGAAACGGGACAGCTATGGCTACACCTTC
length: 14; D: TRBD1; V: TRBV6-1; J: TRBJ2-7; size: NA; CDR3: CASRGGTGSYEQYF; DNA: TGTGCCAGCAGGGGGGGGACAGGGTCCTACGAGCAGTACTTC
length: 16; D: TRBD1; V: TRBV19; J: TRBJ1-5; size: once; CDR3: CASRQTGGVGNQPQHF; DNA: TGTGCCAGTAGGCAAACAGGGGGCGTTGGCAATCAGCCCCAGCATTTT
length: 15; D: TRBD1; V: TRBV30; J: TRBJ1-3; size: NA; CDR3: CAWSGAEGAGNTIYF; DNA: TGTGCCTGGAGTGGGGCTGAGGGGGCGGGAAACACCATATATTTT
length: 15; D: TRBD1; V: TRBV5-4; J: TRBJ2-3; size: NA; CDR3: CASSPRTGSTDTQYF; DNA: TGTGCCAGCAGCCCCAGGACAGGTTCCACAGATACGCAGTATTTT
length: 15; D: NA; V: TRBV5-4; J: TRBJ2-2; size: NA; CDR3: CASSAPRGRAGELFF; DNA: TGTGCCAGCAGCGCCCCCAGGGGAAGAGCCGGGGAGCTGTTTTTT
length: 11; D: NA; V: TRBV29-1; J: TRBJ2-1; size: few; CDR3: CSVVPGQEQFF; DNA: TGCAGCGTCGTCCCGGGTCAAGAGCAGTTCTTC
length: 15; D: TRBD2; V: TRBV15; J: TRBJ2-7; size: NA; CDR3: CATSRGSGRSYEQYF; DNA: TGTGCCACCAGCAGAGGGAGCGGGAGGAGTTACGAGCAGTACTTC
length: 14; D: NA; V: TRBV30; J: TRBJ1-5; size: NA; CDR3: CAWSSINSNQPQHF; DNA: TGTGCCTGGAGTTCAATCAATAGCAATCAGCCCCAGCATTTT